The clone carrying this TCR beta chain was counted a single time. The CDR3 totals 15 residues. V was shortened by 3 bases and J by 1 base, with 13 bases between the two germline ends. Germline CDR1 MNHEY, CDR2 SMNVEV (reference sequence). This specimen comes from a study of sequential checkpoint blockade in melanoma. Overall study context: First-line arms were nivolumab then ipilimumab, or the reverse, randomized 1:1.

Treatment here: randomized to nivolumab then ipilimumab (arm A) or the reverse (arm B). DNA-damaging chemotherapy had not been given to any patient beforehand. From thawed PBMCs, live CD3+CD8+ cells negative for CD19 and CD56 were sorted. Method: immunoSEQ multiplex PCR; TCRdb's copy keeps in-frame clones and lacks some. The data show roughly 20,000 clones, under 75% seen once. This rearrangement joins TRBV27 to TRBJ2-7; unclear D gene. The clonotype comes from a human donor with melanoma. The sample here was CD8+ T cells sorted from blood (inferred from file names), taken from a patient given nivolumab and ipilimumab in sequence. The CDR3 loop reads CASSFGSAPSYEQYF. DNA for the CDR3: TGTGCCAGCAGTTTCGGATCAGCGCCTTCCTACGAGCAGTACTTC.